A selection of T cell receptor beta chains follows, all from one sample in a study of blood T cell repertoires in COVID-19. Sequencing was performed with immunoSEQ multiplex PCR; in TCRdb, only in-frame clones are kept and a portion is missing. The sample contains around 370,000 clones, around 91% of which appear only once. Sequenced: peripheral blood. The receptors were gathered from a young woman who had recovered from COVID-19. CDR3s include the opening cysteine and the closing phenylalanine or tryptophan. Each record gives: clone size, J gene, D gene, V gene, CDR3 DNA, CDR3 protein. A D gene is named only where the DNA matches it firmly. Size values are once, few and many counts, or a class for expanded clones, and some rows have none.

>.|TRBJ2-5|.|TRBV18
TGTGCCAGCTCACCTCGGGTAGAGACCCAGTACTTC
CASSPRVETQYF
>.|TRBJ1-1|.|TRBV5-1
TGCGCCAGCAGCCTCGTTTCCACTGAAGCTTTCTTT
CASSLVSTEAFF
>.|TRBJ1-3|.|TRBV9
TGTGCCAGCAGCGTAGCAGACTCTGGAAACACCATATATTTT
CASSVADSGNTIYF
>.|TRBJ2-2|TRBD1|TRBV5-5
TGTGCCAGCAGCTTGGGACAGGGGGCCGGCACCGGGGAGCTGTTTTTT
CASSLGQGAGTGELFF
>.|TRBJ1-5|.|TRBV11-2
TGTGCCAGCAGCTTAGCTCCCGGTTTTAATCAGCCCCAGCATTTT
CASSLAPGFNQPQHF
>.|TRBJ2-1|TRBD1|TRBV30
TGTGCCTGGAGCGGGGACAGGTCCTACAATGAGCAGTTCTTC
CAWSGDRSYNEQFF
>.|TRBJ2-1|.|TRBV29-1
TGCAGCGTTGACTCTGCTAGGCCAGTCGTTGAGCAGTTCTTC
CSVDSARPVVEQFF
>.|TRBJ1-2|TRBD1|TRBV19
TGTGCCATATCGGGACAGGGGGCCGACAGAAGCTATGGCTACACCTTC
CAISGQGADRSYGYTF
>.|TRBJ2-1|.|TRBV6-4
TGTGCCAGCAGTGAAGCCTCGTACAATGAGCAGTTCTTC
CASSEASYNEQFF
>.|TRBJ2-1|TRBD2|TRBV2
TGTGCCAGCAGAGACCCGGGACTAGCGGGATACAATGAGCAGTTCTTC
CASRDPGLAGYNEQFF
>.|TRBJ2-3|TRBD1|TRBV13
TGTGCCAGCAGCCTAGGGACAGGGTTGGATACGCAGTATTTT
CASSLGTGLDTQYF
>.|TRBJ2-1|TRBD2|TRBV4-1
TGCGCCAGCAGCCAAGATAGCGGGAGGGGCGAGCAGTTCTTC
CASSQDSGRGEQFF
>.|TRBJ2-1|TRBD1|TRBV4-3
TGCGCCAGCAGCCAAGAATGGGGGGACAGGGTCTACAATGAGCAGTTCTTC
CASSQEWGDRVYNEQFF
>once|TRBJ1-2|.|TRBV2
TGTGCCAGCAGTAGAAAACAGGAGGGTCATGGCTACACCTTC
CASSRKQEGHGYTF
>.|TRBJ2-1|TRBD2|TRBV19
TGTGCCAGTAGTGCGAGGACTAGCGGAAGCTCCTACAATGAGCAGTTCTTC
CASSARTSGSSYNEQFF
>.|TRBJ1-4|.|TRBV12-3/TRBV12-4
TGTGCCAGCAGAGCGCGGGGAGAGGAAAAACTGTTTTTT
CASRARGEEKLFF
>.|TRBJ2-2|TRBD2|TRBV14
TGTGCCAGCAGCTCTCGGGTAGCGGGAGGGCCTTACACCGGGGAGCTGTTTTTT
CASSSRVAGGPYTGELFF
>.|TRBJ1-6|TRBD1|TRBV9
TGTGCCAGCAGCCCGCAGGGGGCGGTTCGCTCACCCCTCCACTTT
CASSPQGAVRSPLHF
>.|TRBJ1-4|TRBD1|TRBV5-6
TGTGCCAGCAGCGCCTCCGGGACAGGGCGAGAAAAACTGTTTTTT
CASSASGTGREKLFF
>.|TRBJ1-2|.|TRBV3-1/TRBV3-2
TGTGCCAGCAGCCAATTGACAGTCGCACTAAATGGCTACACCTTC
CASSQLTVALNGYTF
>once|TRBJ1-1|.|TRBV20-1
TGCAGCTCTACCGCGCCCGGAGCTTTCTTT
CSSTAPGAFF
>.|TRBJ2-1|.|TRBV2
TGTGCCAGCAGTAGGGGATCGACGCCGAGCTCCTACAATGAGCAGTTCTTC
CASSRGSTPSSYNEQFF
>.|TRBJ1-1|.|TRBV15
TGTGCCACCAGCAGAGAGCGTCTGAACACTGAAGCTTTCTTT
CATSRERLNTEAFF
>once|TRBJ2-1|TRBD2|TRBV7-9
TGTGCCAGCAGCTTAAGGGGCCTGCGGGGGATCAATGAGCAGTTCTTC
CASSLRGLRGINEQFF
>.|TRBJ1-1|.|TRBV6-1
TGTGCCAGCAAAGCAGGGCCGAACACTGAAGCTTTCTTT
CASKAGPNTEAFF
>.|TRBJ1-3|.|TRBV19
TGTGCCAGTAGTAAGAGTTTCTCTGGAAACACCATATATTTT
CASSKSFSGNTIYF
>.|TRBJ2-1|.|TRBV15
TGTGCCACCAGCAGAGGTCTAGTTGGCAATGAGCAGTTCTTC
CATSRGLVGNEQFF
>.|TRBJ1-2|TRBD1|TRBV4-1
TGCGCCAGCAGCCGAGACAGGGACTATGGCTACACCTTC
CASSRDRDYGYTF
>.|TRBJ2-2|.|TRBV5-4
TGTGCCAGCAGCAACGACCACAGCTACACCGGGGAGCTGTTTTTT
CASSNDHSYTGELFF
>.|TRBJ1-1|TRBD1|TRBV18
TGTGCCAGCTCACGTACAGGACAGGGGGCAGGGAACACTGAAGCTTTCTTT
CASSRTGQGAGNTEAFF
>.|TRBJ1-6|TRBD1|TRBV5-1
TGCGCCAGCAGCATAGAGGGGGCGAATTCACCCCTCCACTTT
CASSIEGANSPLHF
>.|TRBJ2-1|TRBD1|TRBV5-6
TGTGCCAGCAGCCACTGGCGGGACAGGGGCTACAATGAGCAGTTCTTC
CASSHWRDRGYNEQFF
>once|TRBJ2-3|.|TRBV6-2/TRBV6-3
TGTGCCAGCAGTTGGGACTCCTCTAGCACAGATACGCAGTATTTT
CASSWDSSSTDTQYF
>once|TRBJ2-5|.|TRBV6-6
TGTGCCAGCAGTTACCTAGTCGGGAGTCTAGAGACCCAGTACTTC
CASSYLVGSLETQYF
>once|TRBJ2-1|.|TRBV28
TGTGCCAGCAGTTTAACTCTGAATGAGCAGTTCTTC
CASSLTLNEQFF
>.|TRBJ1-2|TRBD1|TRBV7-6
TGTGCCAGCAGCGCAGGGGGTTCCGACTATGGCTACACCTTC
CASSAGGSDYGYTF
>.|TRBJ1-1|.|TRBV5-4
TGTGCCAGCAGCTGGGGCAGGGACACTGAAGCTTTCTTT
CASSWGRDTEAFF
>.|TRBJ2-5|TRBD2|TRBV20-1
TGCAGTGCTAGTTTGCTAGCGGGGGATCAAGAGACCCAGTACTTC
CSASLLAGDQETQYF
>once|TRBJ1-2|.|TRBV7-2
TGTGCCAGCAGCTTGGGCCGCCAGGGCTCCGGCTATGGCTACACCTTC
CASSLGRQGSGYGYTF
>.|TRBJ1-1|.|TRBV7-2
TGTGCCAGCAGTCTCGCTTTCTCTAAAGCTTTCTTT
CASSLAFSKAFF
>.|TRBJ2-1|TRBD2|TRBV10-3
TGTGCCATCGGGGGAGCGGGGACTAGCGGGATCGAGCAGTTCTTC
CAIGGAGTSGIEQFF
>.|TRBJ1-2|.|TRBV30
TGTGCCTGGAGTAGCAGGGTTGGTGGCTACACCTTC
CAWSSRVGGYTF
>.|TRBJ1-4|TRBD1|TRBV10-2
TGCGCCACCGGACAGGGCGGGAAAAAACTGTTTTTT
CATGQGGKKLFF
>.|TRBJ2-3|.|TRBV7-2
TGTGCCAGCAGCTCCCTGGGCTCTAGCACAGATACGCAGTATTTT
CASSSLGSSTDTQYF
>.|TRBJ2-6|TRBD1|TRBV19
TGTGCCAGTAGTACTCCAAGGGGACAGTACTCTGGGGCCAACGTCCTGACTTTC
CASSTPRGQYSGANVLTF
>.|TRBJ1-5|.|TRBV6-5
TGTGCCAGCAGTTACTCAGCGACAGCATATCAGCCCCAGCATTTT
CASSYSATAYQPQHF
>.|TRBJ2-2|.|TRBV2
TGTGCCAGCAGTAAGCAGGGGGGTGTCACCGGGGAGCTGTTTTTT
CASSKQGGVTGELFF
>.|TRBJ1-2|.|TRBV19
TGTGCCAGTAGTATAGACAGGAGGAACTATGGCTACACCTTC
CASSIDRRNYGYTF
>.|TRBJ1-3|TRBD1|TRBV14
TGTGCCAGCAGCCTACAGGGGGCTGGAAACACCATATATTTT
CASSLQGAGNTIYF
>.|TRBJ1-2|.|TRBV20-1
TGCAGTGCTAGTGGGCCACGACAGAGTTTTTATGGCTACACCTTC
CSASGPRQSFYGYTF
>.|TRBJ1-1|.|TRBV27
TGTGCCAGCAGTCACGACAGAGGCGCTGAAGCTTTCTTT
CASSHDRGAEAFF
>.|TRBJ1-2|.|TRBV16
TGTGCCAGCAGCCTGGGAGCCGCTTCTCATTTTGGCTACACCTTC
CASSLGAASHFGYTF
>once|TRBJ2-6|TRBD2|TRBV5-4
TGTGCCAGCAGCCCTAGCGGGAGATCTGGGGCCAACGTCCTGACTTTC
CASSPSGRSGANVLTF
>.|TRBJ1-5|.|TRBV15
TGTGCCACCAGCAGAGAAAGGTCAGGGTCCAATCAGCCCCAGCATTTT
CATSRERSGSNQPQHF
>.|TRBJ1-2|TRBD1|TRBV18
TGTGCCAGCTCACCCACTGGGACAGGGTCCTATGGCTACACCTTC
CASSPTGTGSYGYTF
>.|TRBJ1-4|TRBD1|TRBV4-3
TGCGCCAGCAGCCAAGCCGACAGGGTCGAAAAACTGTTTTTT
CASSQADRVEKLFF
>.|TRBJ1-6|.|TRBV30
TGTGCCTGGAGGTCTACTCCCAATTCACCCCTCCACTTT
CAWRSTPNSPLHF
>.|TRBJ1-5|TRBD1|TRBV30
TGTGCCTGGAGCGGCGACAGGGGACAGCCCCAGCATTTT
CAWSGDRGQPQHF
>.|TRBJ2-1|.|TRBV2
TGTGCCAGCGGTGGACAGCGCTACAATGAGCAGTTCTTC
CASGGQRYNEQFF